This note documents a single TCR beta chain sequence. This receptor's antigen is unknown. No base quality values were provided; no much bigger clone lies one nucleotide off. Taken from the germline V gene, the CDR1 and CDR2 loops are SGDLS and YYNGEE. From the cysteine through the phenylalanine, the CDR3 covers 12 amino acids. Only the CDR3 part of the read is kept: 36 bases, read in frame from the first base. V is cut by 0 bases and J by 8 bases, and the space between the germline ends is 8 bases. The sample originates from a study of vaccination and CD4 T cells after COVID-19 (dated by TCRdb to the early 2020s). About the investigation overall: Every convalescent patient had a positive nasal swab PCR test for SARS-CoV-2, with mild disease in nine patients and severe disease in one. The convalescent cohort comprised six males and four females, including two Hispanic individuals, seven Caucasians, two Asians and one multiracial person. Each participant got two doses of either the Pfizer-BioNTech BNT162b2 vaccine (n=8) or the Moderna mRNA-1273 vaccine (n=2). Post-COVID blood samples were collected from convalescent patients a median of roughly 100 days after diagnosis, with a range of about 30 to 170 days. The time from the second vaccine dose to post-vaccine blood sampling had a median of roughly 70 days and ranged from about 14 to 241 days. Culture stimuli were overlapping spike peptide pools from SARS-CoV-2 and from the common cold coronaviruses HCoV-NL63, HCoV-OC43 and HCoV-229E. Control cultures used a CEFX viral epitope pool as positive control, an HIV-1 Nef peptide pool as negative control, or no peptide. In some eleven COVID-19 convalescent patients and a handful of infection-naive healthy vaccine recipients, researchers compared the spike-specific CD4+ TCR repertoire from before mRNA vaccination with the repertoire from after.

The sample's treatment or condition, from its label and the paper: approximately nine-day PBMC culture with coronavirus spike peptide pools or control peptides (ViraFEST assay). The ViraFEST assay was used in the study, in which antigen-specific T cells were expanded with peptide pools and expanded clonotypes were subsequently identified by TCR sequencing. Positive SARS-CoV-2 PCR tests in the convalescent patients dated from March to December 2020, before Alpha, Beta and Delta variants emerged in the United States. PBMCs were cultured at around 2.2 million per well in IMDM supplemented with roughly 5% human AB serum and about 10 IU/ml IL-2, with 9.5 to 10 ug/ml peptide pools added. On days 3 and 7, half of the culture medium was replaced with fresh IL-2-containing medium. After 10 days of culture, CD4+ T cells were isolated by negative selection with the EasySep CD4+ T cell isolation kit. Ficoll-Paque Plus gradient centrifugation was used to isolate PBMCs from whole blood, and the isolated PBMCs were then either used fresh or cryopreserved at -140C. Culture conditions were generally each tested in triplicate wells.

The paper's findings and limits, for the study overall: Among convalescent patients, a median roughly 90% of the SARS-CoV-2-reactive clones seen after vaccination appeared only after vaccination, which suggests priming specific to the vaccine. An increase in the median number of SARS-CoV-2-reactive clonotypes from roughly 20 after infection to about 39 after vaccination was observed, but the change was not found to be significant. Of the vaccine-specific clones found in convalescent patients, nearly all (304 of 307) were mono-reactive for SARS-CoV-2 spike instead of being cross-reactive with common cold coronaviruses. The study included relatively few convalescent patients and did not analyze early timepoints after natural infection.

The library relied on PCR. DNA from cultured CD4+ T cells underwent TCR sequencing with the Oncomine TCR Beta short-read assay at the Johns Hopkins FTIC core. The QIAamp micro DNA kit was used to extract genomic DNA from the cultured CD4+ T cells. Oncomine TCR Beta libraries from cultured CD4+ T cells were pooled using unique dual indexes and sequenced on an Illumina iSeq 100. As for the original processing: Non-productive sequences were removed, and CDR3s not starting with C, not ending with F or W, or shorter than 7 amino acids were discarded. Antigen-specific clonotypes were identified using the MANAFEST web application through comparison of peptide-stimulated wells with reference and other culture wells. An FDR below 0.05, an odds ratio above 5, and a productive frequency above 0.1% in at least two of three replicate wells were required for clones to be considered positive. A clonotype counted as cross-reactive if it showed significant expansion both in the SARS-CoV-2 spike wells and in at least one common cold coronavirus spike condition. Similarity between CDR3 sequences was evaluated in R version 3.6.1 using Levenshtein distances (stringdist) and unrooted phylogenetic trees (ape). In TCRdb, the public reads were trimmed at Q25 with fastp and aligned with MiXCR, with productive beta chains retained. Identical CDR3 proteins give one entry, which carries the most common genes and DNA. TCRdb, not the original authors, processed these V and J calls. In this sample the table shows about 16,000 distinct CDR3 sequences, 57% of which occur a single time. The ten largest clones represent about 9% of the sample.

The V gene is TRBV9 and the J gene is TRBJ1-2; there is no confident call for the D gene. The receptor comes from a human donor who had recovered from COVID-19. Sample: CD4+ T cells from blood, cultured in vitro. The nucleotide sequence reads as follows: TGTGCCAGCAGCGTAGGCTCCTCGGGCTACACCTTC. Its amino acids are CASSVGSSGYTF. Outside the CDR3, residues come from the reference TRBV9 and TRBJ1-2 proteins, so the full variable domain is: DSGVTQTPKHLITATGQRVTLRCSPRSGDLSVYWYQQSLDQGLQFLIQYYNGEERAKGNILERFSAQQFPDLHSELNLSSLELGDSALYFCASSVGSSGYTFGSGTRLTVV.